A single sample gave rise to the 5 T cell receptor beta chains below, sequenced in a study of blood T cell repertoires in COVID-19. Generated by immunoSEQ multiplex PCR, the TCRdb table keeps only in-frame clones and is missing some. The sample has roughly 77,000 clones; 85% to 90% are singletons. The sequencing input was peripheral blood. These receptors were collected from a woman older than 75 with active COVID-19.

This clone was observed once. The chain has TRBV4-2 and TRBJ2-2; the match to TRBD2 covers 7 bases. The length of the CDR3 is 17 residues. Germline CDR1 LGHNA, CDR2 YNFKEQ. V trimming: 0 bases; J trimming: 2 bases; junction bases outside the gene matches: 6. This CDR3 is CASSQENLAENTGELFF. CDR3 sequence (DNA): TGTGCCAGCAGCCAAGAGAATCTAGCGGAAAACACCGGGGAGCTGTTTTTT.

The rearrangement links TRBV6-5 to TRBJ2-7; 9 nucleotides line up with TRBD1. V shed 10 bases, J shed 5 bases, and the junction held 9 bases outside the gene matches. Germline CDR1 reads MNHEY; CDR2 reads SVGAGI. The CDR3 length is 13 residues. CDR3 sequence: CATLQGARDEQYF. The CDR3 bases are TGTGCCACCCTACAGGGGGCTAGAGACGAGCAGTACTTC.

CDR3 nucleotides: TGTGCTAGTGCCGCCCCGGGACTAGCCGGGGAGACCCAGTACTTC. Translation: CASAAPGLAGETQYF. The V and J genes are TRBV12-5 and TRBJ2-5, with 9 bases fitting TRBD2. Losses at the gene ends were 7 bases for V and 5 bases for J; bases not matched to a gene: 11. Germline V gives CDR1 LGHNT, CDR2 FRNRAP. This CDR3 has 15 amino acids.

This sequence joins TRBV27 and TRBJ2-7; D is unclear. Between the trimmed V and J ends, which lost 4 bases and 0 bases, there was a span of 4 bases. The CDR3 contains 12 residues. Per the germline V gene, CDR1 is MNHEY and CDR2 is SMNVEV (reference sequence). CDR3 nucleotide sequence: TGTGCCAGCAGTTCTCCCTCCTACGAGCAGTACTTC. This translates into CASSSPSYEQYF.

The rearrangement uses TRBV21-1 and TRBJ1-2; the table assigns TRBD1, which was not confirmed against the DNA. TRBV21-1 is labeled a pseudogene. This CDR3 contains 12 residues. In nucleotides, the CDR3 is TGTGCCAGCAGCAAAGAGGGCAGGGTGTACACCTTC. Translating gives CASSKEGRVYTF.